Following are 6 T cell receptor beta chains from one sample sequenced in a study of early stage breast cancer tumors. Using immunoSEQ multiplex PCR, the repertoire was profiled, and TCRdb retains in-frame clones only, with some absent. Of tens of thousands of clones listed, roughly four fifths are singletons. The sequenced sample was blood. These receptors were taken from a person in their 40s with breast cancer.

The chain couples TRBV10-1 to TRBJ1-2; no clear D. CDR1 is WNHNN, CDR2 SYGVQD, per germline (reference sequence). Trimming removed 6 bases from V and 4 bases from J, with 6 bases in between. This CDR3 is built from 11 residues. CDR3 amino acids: CASRPPYGYTF. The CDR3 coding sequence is TGCGCCAGCAGACCCCCCTATGGCTACACCTTC.

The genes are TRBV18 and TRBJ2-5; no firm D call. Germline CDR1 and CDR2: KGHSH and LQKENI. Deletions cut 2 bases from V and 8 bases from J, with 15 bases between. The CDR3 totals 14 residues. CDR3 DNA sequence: TGTGCCAGCTCACCAGACCCAGTAGACCCCACCCAGTACTTC. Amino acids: CASSPDPVDPTQYF. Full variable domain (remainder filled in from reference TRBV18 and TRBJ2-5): NAGVMQNPRHLVRRRGQEARLRCSPMKGHSHVYWYRQLPEEGLKFMVYLQKENIIDESGMPKERFSAEFPKEGPSILRIQQVVRGDSAAYFCASSPDPVDPTQYFGPGTRLLVL.

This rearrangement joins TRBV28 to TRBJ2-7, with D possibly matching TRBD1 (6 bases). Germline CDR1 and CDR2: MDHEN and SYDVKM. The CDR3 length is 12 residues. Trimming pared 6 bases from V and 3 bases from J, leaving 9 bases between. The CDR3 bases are TGTGCCAGCAGGACAGGCGACTACGAGCAGTACTTC. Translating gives CASRTGDYEQYF.

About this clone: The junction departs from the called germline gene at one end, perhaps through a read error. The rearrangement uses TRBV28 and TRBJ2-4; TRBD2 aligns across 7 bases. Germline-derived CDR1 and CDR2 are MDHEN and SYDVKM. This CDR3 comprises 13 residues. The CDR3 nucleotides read TGTGCCAGCAGAACCGCCTACTCGGGGGGACCCCACTTC. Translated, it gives CASRTAYSGGPHF.

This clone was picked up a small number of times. The CDR3 protein is CASSLRFPYHAGANVLTF. CDR3 coding DNA: TGCGCCAGCAGCCTCCGATTTCCCTACCACGCTGGGGCCAACGTCCTGACTTTC. This chain joins TRBV4-3 and TRBJ2-6; D is ambiguous. The germline gives CDR1 LGHNA, CDR2 YSLEER. The V and J ends lost 4 bases and 2 bases respectively, with 18 bases between them. The CDR3 extends over 18 amino acids.

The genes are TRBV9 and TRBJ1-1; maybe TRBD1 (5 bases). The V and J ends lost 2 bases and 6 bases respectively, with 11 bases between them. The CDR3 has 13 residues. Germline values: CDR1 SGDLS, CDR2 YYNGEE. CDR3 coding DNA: TGTGCCAGCAGCGTCACCCGGGACTCTGAAGCTTTCTTT. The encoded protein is CASSVTRDSEAFF.